The rows below give T cell receptor beta chains drawn from one sample of a study of CD8+ T cells in alopecia areata. Measured with immunoSEQ multiplex PCR; TCRdb has only the in-frame clones, and not every one. The repertoire holds more than 150,000 clones, roughly 62% seen once, with around 12% in the top ten. Sequences were derived from CD8+ T cells sorted from blood, sampled at week 24, from a patient treated with tofacitinib. The receptors stem from a human donor with alopecia areata. Each CDR3 is given with its conserved first and last residue. A D gene is named only where the DNA matches it firmly. Clone size is not always given. Where it is, it says once, few, many or a class for expanded clones.

d_call | j_call | v_call | clone_size | cdr3_aa | cdr3_nt
- | TRBJ2-7 | TRBV11-3 | - | CASSYGGTWYEQYF | TGTGCCAGCAGCTATGGGGGGACTTGGTACGAGCAGTACTTC
- | TRBJ2-5 | TRBV6-5 | - | CASSYSNQETQYF | TGTGCCAGCAGTTACTCTAATCAAGAGACCCAGTACTTC
- | TRBJ2-3 | TRBV30 | - | CAWSVVGITDTQYF | TGTGCCTGGAGTGTAGTCGGAATCACAGATACGCAGTATTTT
TRBD1 | TRBJ2-2 | TRBV7-7 | - | CASSQGAGELFF | TGTGCTAGCAGCCAGGGGGCCGGGGAGCTGTTTTTT
- | TRBJ2-5 | TRBV11-2 | once | CASSWRAGAQETQYF | TGTGCCAGCAGCTGGAGGGCAGGGGCCCAAGAGACCCAGTACTTC
TRBD1 | TRBJ2-7 | TRBV11-2 | - | CASSKAGTGAHEQYF | TGTGCCAGCAGCAAAGCCGGGACAGGGGCCCACGAGCAGTACTTC
TRBD2 | TRBJ2-3 | TRBV10-3 | - | CAIRSTSGVSTDTQYF | TGTGCCATCAGATCCACTAGCGGGGTGTCCACAGATACGCAGTATTTT
- | TRBJ2-2 | TRBV5-1 | - | CASSPKTVTGELFF | TGCGCCAGCAGCCCAAAGACAGTCACCGGGGAGCTGTTTTTT
- | TRBJ2-7 | TRBV5-6 | - | CASSPGAGRDYEQYF | TGTGCCAGCAGTCCGGGAGCGGGCAGGGACTACGAGCAGTACTTC
- | TRBJ2-3 | TRBV4-1 | - | CASSPEGRDTQYF | TGCGCCAGCAGCCCAGAAGGAAGAGATACGCAGTATTTT
TRBD2 | TRBJ2-7 | TRBV19 | few | CASSMFSGGYEQYF | TGTGCCAGTAGTATGTTTAGCGGGGGCTACGAGCAGTACTTC
- | TRBJ1-1 | TRBV2 | - | CASTPGFEAFF | TGTGCCAGCACCCCGGGGTTTGAAGCTTTCTTT
- | TRBJ2-3 | TRBV7-2 | few | CASSPLGPIDTQYF | TGTGCCAGCAGCCCTCTGGGACCGATAGATACGCAGTATTTT
- | TRBJ1-5 | TRBV19 | - | CASSTGPSNQPQHF | TGTGCCAGTAGTACGGGACCGAGCAATCAGCCCCAGCATTTT
- | TRBJ2-5 | TRBV5-1 | few | CASSPSRTSQETQYF | TGCGCCAGCAGCCCATCGCGGACCTCCCAAGAGACCCAGTACTTC
- | TRBJ1-4 | TRBV27 | - | CASSFRPWDEKLFF | TGTGCCAGCAGTTTTCGGCCTTGGGATGAAAAACTGTTTTTT
TRBD1 | TRBJ1-2 | TRBV2 | - | CASSGGQRYGYTF | TGTGCCAGCAGTGGGGGACAGAGATATGGCTACACCTTC
- | TRBJ1-1 | TRBV5-1 | - | CASSWGTGWTEAFF | TGCGCCAGCAGCTGGGGAACAGGGTGGACTGAAGCTTTCTTT
- | TRBJ2-7 | TRBV5-1 | - | CASSLVVTSYEQYF | TGCGCCAGCAGCTTGGTGGTCACCTCCTACGAGCAGTACTTC